This T cell receptor beta chain was sequenced during a study of blood T cell repertoires in COVID-19. This clone has a handful of counts. Methods used by the authors: Scientists estimated how many nucleated cells there were by amplifying reference gene primers. TCRdb's copy holds only in-frame clones and misses some; the assay was immunoSEQ multiplex PCR. That table furnishes V, J and clone size, whereas the DNA furnished D and trimming. The sample records 150,000 to 200,000 clones, 85% to 90% being singletons. V lost 5 bases to trimming and J lost 2 bases; unmatched junction nucleotides: 3. CDR3 length equals 14 residues. CDR1 is SEHNR, CDR2 FQNEAQ, per germline (reference sequence).

V gene TRBV7-9 combines with J gene TRBJ2-1, with TRBD1 matching 7 bases. Sequencing was done on a sample of peripheral blood. This TCR came from a person aged 65-85 years with COVID-19, enrolled during active disease. As DNA, the CDR3 is TGTGCCAGCAGCCGGACAGGAGCCTACAATGAGCAGTTCTTC. It encodes CASSRTGAYNEQFF.